The 6 T cell receptor beta chains below all came from one sample that was sequenced in a study of T cells after posttransplantation cyclophosphamide (dated by TCRdb to about 2016). The library was obtained by the immunoSEQ multiplex PCR assay. The clones in this table, taken by TCRdb from immuneACCESS, are in-frame only. Not every clone is retained; where verified, under half of the shortfall comes from an unresolved V gene, and the cause of the rest is unknown. For this sample the table reports 35,000 to 55,000 clones, with no clone seen just once. About 2.5% of the sample is taken by the ten largest. Sequences were obtained from PBMCs. These receptors all come from a man aged 40-50 years in good health, CMV-negative, and a related stem cell transplant donor.

This clone was counted many times. The chain employs TRBV11-3 and TRBJ2-3, with D maybe TRBD1 (5 bases). V was pared by 2 bases and J by 0 bases, with 9 bases between. The CDR3 sequence is 15 residues long. CDR1 and CDR2 (germline): SGHNT, YENEEA. Written as DNA, the CDR3 is TGTGCCAGCAGCTTAAGCAGGGCTAGCACAGATACGCAGTATTTT. It encodes CASSLSRASTDTQYF.

This clone was counted many times. This rearrangement joins TRBV7-6 to TRBJ2-5, with unresolved D. Trimming pared 3 bases from V and 2 bases from J, leaving 7 bases between. CDR3 length: 13 amino acids. CDR1 is SGHVS and CDR2 is FNYEAQ in the germline V gene. The CDR3 protein is CASSFQTQETQYF. CDR3 nucleotides: TGTGCCAGCAGCTTTCAGACACAAGAGACCCAGTACTTC.

This clone was detected a few times. This chain links TRBV30 with TRBJ2-3, with 8 bases fitting TRBD2. Germline V CDR1 and CDR2: GTSNPN, SVGIG (reference sequence). The CDR3 consists of 16 residues. J gave up 3 bases and V 0 bases, and 8 bases lay outside the gene matches. CDR3 loop: CAWSVGFSGKTDTQYF. Here the CDR3 DNA reads TGTGCCTGGAGTGTTGGATTTAGCGGGAAGACAGATACGCAGTATTTT.

This clone was seen repeatedly, ten times or more. The chain joins TRBV10-3 to TRBJ1-5, with D tentatively TRBD1 (5 bases). Germline values: CDR1 ENHRY, CDR2 SYGVKD. V lost 0 bases and J lost 0, with 6 bases in between. This CDR3 is built from 15 residues. The CDR3 loop is CAISESGGSNQPQHF. CDR3 DNA: TGTGCCATCAGTGAGTCGGGGGGTAGCAATCAGCCCCAGCATTTT.

This clone occurred many times. The chain uses TRBV5-6 and TRBJ1-3, with 8 bases that match TRBD1. V shed 3 bases, J shed 4 bases, and the junction held 3 bases outside the gene matches. This CDR3 has 14 residues. Germline lookup yields CDR1 SGHDT and CDR2 YYEEEE. The CDR3 nucleotides read TGTGCCAGCAGCTCGGACAGGGCGGGAAACACCATATATTTT. Translating it yields CASSSDRAGNTIYF.

This clone was found many times. The gene calls are TRBV5-6 and TRBJ1-2; no firm D call. V was trimmed by 0 bases and J by 7 bases, leaving 13 bases between them. This CDR3 has 14 residues. Germline V CDR1 and CDR2: SGHDT, YYEEEE. DNA for the CDR3: TGTGCCAGCAGCTTGGCTTTCCAGGAGGCTGGCTACACCTTC. Protein product: CASSLAFQEAGYTF.